One sample yielded the 10 T cell receptor beta chains listed below, sequenced in a study of CD8 T cells in ankylosing spondylitis. From the 5' RACE reads, TCRdb called clonotypes with MiXCR, one entry per CDR3 protein. In the table there are 200,000 or so distinct CDR3 sequences, 10% to 15% of which are singletons. The sequencing sample was made of blood, either unsorted or a sorted T cell fraction (not recorded which). The receptor set was obtained from a female donor with ankylosing spondylitis or in good health (not recorded which).

This clonotype was seen many times. The V call is TRBV6-2 or TRBV6-3, the J call TRBJ2-7; 11 nucleotides align to TRBD2. The CDR3 consists of 14 residues. Trimming cost V 10 bases and J 7 bases; bases outside gene matches: 12. The germline CDR1 and CDR2 sequences are MNHEY and SVGEGT. Here the CDR3 reads CATVTLAGDQEQYF. For the CDR3, the DNA is TGTGCCACTGTGACACTAGCGGGAGACCAAGAGCAGTACTTC.

This clonotype was seen a handful of times. The chain carries TRBV4-2 and TRBJ2-6, with D perhaps TRBD1 or TRBD2 (5 bases each). With 2 bases removed from V and 1 base from J, the gap between germline ends came to 21 bases. The germline gives CDR1 LGHNA, CDR2 YNFKEQ. The CDR3 contains 20 residues. The CDR3 DNA reads TGTGCCAGCAGCCAACCCCGGGGCAGGCAAGTCCGGTCTGGGGCCAACGTCCTGACTTTC. As protein: CASSQPRGRQVRSGANVLTF.

This clonotype was observed at least ten times. The J gene is TRBJ1-4, the V gene TRBV5-1; 7 nucleotides align to TRBD1. Trimming at V came to 5 bases and at J to 7 bases, leaving 11 bases not matched to a gene. Germline V gene lookup returns CDR1 SGHRS and CDR2 YFSETQ. The CDR3 runs 15 residues. Here the CDR3 reads CASSLQGDGVEKLFF. In DNA form, the CDR3 reads TGCGCCAGCAGTTTGCAGGGGGACGGAGTTGAAAAACTGTTTTTT.

This clonotype was seen a few times. This chain links TRBV29-1 with TRBJ2-7, with a possible D match to TRBD2 (6 bases). Trimming stripped 6 bases from V and 6 bases from J, with 15 bases between. The CDR3 is 12 amino acids. The germline gives CDR1 SQVTM, CDR2 ANQGSEA. The CDR3 protein is CSVVGLLAEQYF. The CDR3 DNA follows: TGCAGCGTAGTCGGGTTACTAGCCGAGCAGTACTTC.

There are a few counts of this clonotype. V gene TRBV12-3 or TRBV12-4 combines with J gene TRBJ2-2; 8 bases align to TRBD2. J lost 6 bases, V lost 3 bases, and 3 bases had no gene match. CDR3 length equals 14 residues. CDR3 sequence: CASSLLLAAGELFF. The CDR3, as DNA: TGTGCCAGCAGTTTGTTACTAGCGGCCGGGGAGCTGTTTTTT.

This clonotype occurred a few times. This rearrangement joins TRBV20-1 to TRBJ2-1; 8 bases line up with TRBD2. J gave up 2 bases and V 5 bases, and 5 bases lay outside the gene matches. CDR1 and CDR2 (germline): DFQATT, SNEGSKA (reference sequence). CDR3 length: 14 amino acids. The chain's CDR3 is CSAPGGVPYNEQFF. CDR3 sequence (DNA): TGCAGTGCTCCGGGGGGGGTGCCCTACAATGAGCAGTTCTTC.

This clonotype came up many times. The rearrangement joins TRBV20-1 to TRBJ2-4, with D perhaps matching TRBD2 (6 bases). The germline CDR1 and CDR2 sequences are DFQATT and SNEGSKA (reference sequence). The germline V and J ends were trimmed by 3 bases and 2 bases, with 14 bases remaining between them. This CDR3 comprises 15 residues. The CDR3 DNA reads as TGCAGTGCTAGCGGAGGGGATGCATCCAAAAACATTCAGTACTTC. Translating it yields CSASGGDASKNIQYF.

There are a few counts of this clonotype. The rearrangement joins TRBV7-8 to TRBJ2-3, with a tentative D call TRBD1 (6 bases). The CDR3 covers 13 residues. Germline V gene lookup returns CDR1 SGHVS and CDR2 FQNEAQ. V was pared by 1 base and J by 6 bases, with 8 bases between. For the CDR3, the DNA is TGTGCCAGCAGCTTAGGGGGGCTTGATACGCAGTATTTT. Translated: CASSLGGLDTQYF.

The chain carries TRBV20-1 and TRBJ1-5, with TRBD1 identical over 8 bases. The trim removed 5 bases at V and 2 bases at J, leaving 5 bases unmatched. This CDR3 has 14 residues. CDR1 is DFQATT, CDR2 SNEGSKA, per germline (reference sequence). CDR3 residues: CSARPGQGNQPQHF. In nucleotides, the CDR3 is TGCAGTGCTCGACCGGGACAGGGCAATCAGCCCCAGCATTTT.

This clonotype was observed at least ten times. V gene TRBV29-1 combines with J gene TRBJ1-4; 9 bases are a match to TRBD1. The V gene end was trimmed by 7 bases and the J gene end by 6 bases; junction bases not matched to a gene: 6. CDR1 and CDR2 from the germline V gene are SQVTM and ANQGSEA. CDR3 length: 13 residues. The CDR3 is CSGQTGGDEKLFF. The CDR3 DNA reads as TGCAGCGGCCAAACAGGGGGCGATGAAAAACTGTTTTTT.